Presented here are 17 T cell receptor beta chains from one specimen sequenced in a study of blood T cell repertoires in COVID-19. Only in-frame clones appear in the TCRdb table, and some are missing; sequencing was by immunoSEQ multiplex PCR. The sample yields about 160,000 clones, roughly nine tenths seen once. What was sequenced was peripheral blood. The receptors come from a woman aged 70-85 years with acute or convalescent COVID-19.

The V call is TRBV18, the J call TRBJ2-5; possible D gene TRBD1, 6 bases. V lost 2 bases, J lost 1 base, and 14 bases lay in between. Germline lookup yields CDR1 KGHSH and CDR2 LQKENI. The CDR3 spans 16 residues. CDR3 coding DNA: TGTGCCAGCTCACCATCCAGGGGCCATGTCCAAGAGACCCAGTACTTC. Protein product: CASSPSRGHVQETQYF.

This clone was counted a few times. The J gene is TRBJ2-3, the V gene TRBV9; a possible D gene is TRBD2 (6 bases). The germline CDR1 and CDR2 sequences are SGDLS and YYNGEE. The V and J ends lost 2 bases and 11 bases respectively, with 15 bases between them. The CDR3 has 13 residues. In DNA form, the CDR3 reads TGTGCCAGCAGCGTCCAAGTAGCGGAACAGCAGTATTTT. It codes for CASSVQVAEQQYF.

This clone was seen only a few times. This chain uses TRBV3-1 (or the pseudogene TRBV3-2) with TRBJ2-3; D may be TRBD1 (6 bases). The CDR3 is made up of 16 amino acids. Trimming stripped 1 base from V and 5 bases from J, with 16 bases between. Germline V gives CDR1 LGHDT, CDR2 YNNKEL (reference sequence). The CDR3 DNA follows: TGTGCCAGCAGCCAAGCTTCTCCGGGACACAAAGATACGCAGTATTTT. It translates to CASSQASPGHKDTQYF.

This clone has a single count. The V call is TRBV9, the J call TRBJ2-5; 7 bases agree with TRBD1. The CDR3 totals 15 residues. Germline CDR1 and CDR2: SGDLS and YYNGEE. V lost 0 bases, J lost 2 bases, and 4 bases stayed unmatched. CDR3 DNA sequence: TGTGCCAGCAGCGTAGTGGGGACAGTACAAGAGACCCAGTACTTC. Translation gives CASSVVGTVQETQYF. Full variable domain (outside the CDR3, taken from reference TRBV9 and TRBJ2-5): DSGVTQTPKHLITATGQRVTLRCSPRSGDLSVYWYQQSLDQGLQFLIQYYNGEERAKGNILERFSAQQFPDLHSELNLSSLELGDSALYFCASSVVGTVQETQYFGPGTRLLVL.

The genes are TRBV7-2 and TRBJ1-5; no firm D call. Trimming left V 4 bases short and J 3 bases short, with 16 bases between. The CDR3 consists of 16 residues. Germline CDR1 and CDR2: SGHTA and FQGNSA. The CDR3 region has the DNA TGTGCCAGCAGCTCGGGAGGTGGGGTCTTCAATCAGCCCCAGCATTTT. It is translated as CASSSGGGVFNQPQHF.

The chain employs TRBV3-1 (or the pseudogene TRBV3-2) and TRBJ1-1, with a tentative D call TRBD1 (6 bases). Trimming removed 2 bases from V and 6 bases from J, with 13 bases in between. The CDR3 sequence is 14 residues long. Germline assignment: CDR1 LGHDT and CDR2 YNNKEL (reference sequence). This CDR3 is CASSQNQGFSEAFF. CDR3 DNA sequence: TGTGCCAGCAGCCAAAATCAGGGGTTCTCTGAAGCTTTCTTT.

The CDR3 protein is CASSSSRGTPYTDTQYF. CDR3 nucleotide sequence: TGTGCCAGCAGCTCCTCCCGGGGAACGCCCTACACAGATACGCAGTATTTT. J is TRBJ2-3 and V is TRBV5-6; D is possibly TRBD2 (5 bases). Looked up from germline, CDR1 is SGHDT and CDR2 is YYEEEE. Trimming pared 3 bases from V and 2 bases from J, leaving 19 bases between. The CDR3 is made up of 17 amino acids.

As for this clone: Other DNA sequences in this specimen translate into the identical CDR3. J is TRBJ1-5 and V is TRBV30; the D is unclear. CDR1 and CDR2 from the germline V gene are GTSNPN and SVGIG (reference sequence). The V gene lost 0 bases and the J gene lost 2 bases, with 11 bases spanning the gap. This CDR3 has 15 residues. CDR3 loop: CAWSVPRSGNQPQHF. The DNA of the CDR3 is TGTGCCTGGAGTGTACCGAGGTCGGGCAATCAGCCCCAGCATTTT.

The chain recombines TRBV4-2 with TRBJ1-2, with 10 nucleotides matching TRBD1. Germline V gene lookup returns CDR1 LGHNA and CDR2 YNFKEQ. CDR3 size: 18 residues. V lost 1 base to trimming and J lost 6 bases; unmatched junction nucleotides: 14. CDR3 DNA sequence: TGTGCCAGCAGCCAAGCGGGGGGACCGGGACAGGGGAGAGATGGCTACACCTTC. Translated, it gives CASSQAGGPGQGRDGYTF.

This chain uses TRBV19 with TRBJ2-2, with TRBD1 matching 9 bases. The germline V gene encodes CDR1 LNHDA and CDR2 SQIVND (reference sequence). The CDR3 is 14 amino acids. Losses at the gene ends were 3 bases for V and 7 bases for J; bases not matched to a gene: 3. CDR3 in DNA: TGTGCCAGTAGTATGGACAGGGGTTACGGGGAGCTGTTTTTT. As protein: CASSMDRGYGELFF.

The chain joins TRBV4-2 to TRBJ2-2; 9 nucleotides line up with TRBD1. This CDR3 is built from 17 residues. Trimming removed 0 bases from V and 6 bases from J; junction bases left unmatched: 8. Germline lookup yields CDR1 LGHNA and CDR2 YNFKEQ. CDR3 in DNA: TGTGCCAGCAGCCAAGATCTAACAGGGGGCGCGTCCGGGGAGCTGTTTTTT. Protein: CASSQDLTGGASGELFF.

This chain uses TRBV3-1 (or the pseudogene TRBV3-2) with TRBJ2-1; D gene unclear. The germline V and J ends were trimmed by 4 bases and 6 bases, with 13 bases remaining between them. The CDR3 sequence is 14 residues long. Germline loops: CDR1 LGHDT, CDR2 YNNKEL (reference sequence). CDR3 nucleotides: TGTGCCAGCAGCCCTCGACTCCCCTCCAATGAGCAGTTCTTC. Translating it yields CASSPRLPSNEQFF.

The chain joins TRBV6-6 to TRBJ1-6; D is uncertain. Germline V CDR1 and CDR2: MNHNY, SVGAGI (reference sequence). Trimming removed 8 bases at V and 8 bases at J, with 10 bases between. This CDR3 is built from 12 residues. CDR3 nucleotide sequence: TGTGCCAGCGGCGAGGGTTATTCACCCCTCCACTTT. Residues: CASGEGYSPLHF.

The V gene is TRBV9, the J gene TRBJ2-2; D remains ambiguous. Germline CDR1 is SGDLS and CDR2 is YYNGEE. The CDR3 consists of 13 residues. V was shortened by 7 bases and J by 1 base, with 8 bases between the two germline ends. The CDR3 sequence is CASAQENTGELFF. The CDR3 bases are TGTGCCAGCGCCCAGGAGAACACCGGGGAGCTGTTTTTT.

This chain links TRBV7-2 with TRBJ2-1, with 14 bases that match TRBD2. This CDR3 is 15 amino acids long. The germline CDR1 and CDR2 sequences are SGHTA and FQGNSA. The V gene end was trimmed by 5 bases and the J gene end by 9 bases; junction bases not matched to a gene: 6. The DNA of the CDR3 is TGTGCCAGCAGCCCGGGACTAGCGGGAGTAAGTGAGCAGTTCTTC. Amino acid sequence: CASSPGLAGVSEQFF.

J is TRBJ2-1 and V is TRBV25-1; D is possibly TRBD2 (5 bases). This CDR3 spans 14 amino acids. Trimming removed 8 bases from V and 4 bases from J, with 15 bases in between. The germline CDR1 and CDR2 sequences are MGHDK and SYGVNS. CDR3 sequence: CASRGLNSYNEQFF. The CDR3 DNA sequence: TGTGCCAGCCGAGGGCTAAATTCTTACAATGAGCAGTTCTTC.

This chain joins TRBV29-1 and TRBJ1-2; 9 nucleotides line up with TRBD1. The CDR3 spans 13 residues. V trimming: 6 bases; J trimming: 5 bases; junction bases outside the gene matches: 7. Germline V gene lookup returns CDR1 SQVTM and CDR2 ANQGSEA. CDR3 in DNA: TGCAGCGTGGGACAGGGAGCTCTATATGGCTACACCTTC. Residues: CSVGQGALYGYTF.